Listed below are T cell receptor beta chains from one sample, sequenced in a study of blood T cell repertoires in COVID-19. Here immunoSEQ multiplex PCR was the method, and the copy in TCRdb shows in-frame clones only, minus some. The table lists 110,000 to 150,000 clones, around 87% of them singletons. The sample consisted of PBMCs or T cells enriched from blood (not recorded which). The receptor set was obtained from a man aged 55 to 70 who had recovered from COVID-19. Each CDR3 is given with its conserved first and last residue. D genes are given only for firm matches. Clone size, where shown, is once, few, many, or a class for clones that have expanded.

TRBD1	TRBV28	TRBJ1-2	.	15	TGTGCCAGCAGATCCGGACAGGGACCCTTCTATGGCTACACCTTC	CASRSGQGPFYGYTF
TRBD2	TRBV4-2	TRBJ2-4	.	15	TGTGCCAGCAGCCAAGATCGTCTAGCGGGGAACATTCAGTACTTC	CASSQDRLAGNIQYF
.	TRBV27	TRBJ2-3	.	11	TGTGCCAGCAGTCAGTACGATACGCAGTATTTT	CASSQYDTQYF
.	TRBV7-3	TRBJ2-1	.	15	TGTGCCAGCAGCTCAAGCGTGAGCTCCTACAATGAGCAGTTCTTC	CASSSSVSSYNEQFF
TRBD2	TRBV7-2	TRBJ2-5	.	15	TGTGCCAGCAGCTTTAGGAGAGCGGGAGGGGAGACCCAGTACTTC	CASSFRRAGGETQYF
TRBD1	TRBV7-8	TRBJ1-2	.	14	TGTGCCAGCAGCCCGGGACAGAGGGCCTATGGCTACACCTTC	CASSPGQRAYGYTF
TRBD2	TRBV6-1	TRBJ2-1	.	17	TGTGCCAGCAGTGAAGCGCCTGGCGGGAGGGCTGGAGATGAGCAGTTCTTC	CASSEAPGGRAGDEQFF
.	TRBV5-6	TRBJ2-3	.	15	TGTGCCAGCAGCTCCCTAACCTGGAGCACAGATACGCAGTATTTT	CASSSLTWSTDTQYF
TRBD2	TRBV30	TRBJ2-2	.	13	TGTGCCTGGAGCGGGAGGGCCTCCGGGGAGCTGTTTTTT	CAWSGRASGELFF
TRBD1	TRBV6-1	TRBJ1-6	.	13	TGTGCCAGCAGTGATACAGGGGATTCACCCCTCCACTTT	CASSDTGDSPLHF
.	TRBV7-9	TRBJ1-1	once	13	TGTGCCAGCGTGCAGGGGTACGGCACTGAAGCTTTCTTT	CASVQGYGTEAFF
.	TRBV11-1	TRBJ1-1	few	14	TGTGCCAGCAGCTTAGACCAGGGGAACACTGAAGCTTTCTTT	CASSLDQGNTEAFF
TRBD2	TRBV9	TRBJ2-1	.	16	TGTGCCAGCAGCGTAGGCGGTCTAGCGGGCCCCCATGAGCAGTTCTTC	CASSVGGLAGPHEQFF
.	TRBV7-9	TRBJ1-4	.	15	TGTGCCAGCCGAGGGTCGGCAGGATGGGATGAAAAACTGTTTTTT	CASRGSAGWDEKLFF